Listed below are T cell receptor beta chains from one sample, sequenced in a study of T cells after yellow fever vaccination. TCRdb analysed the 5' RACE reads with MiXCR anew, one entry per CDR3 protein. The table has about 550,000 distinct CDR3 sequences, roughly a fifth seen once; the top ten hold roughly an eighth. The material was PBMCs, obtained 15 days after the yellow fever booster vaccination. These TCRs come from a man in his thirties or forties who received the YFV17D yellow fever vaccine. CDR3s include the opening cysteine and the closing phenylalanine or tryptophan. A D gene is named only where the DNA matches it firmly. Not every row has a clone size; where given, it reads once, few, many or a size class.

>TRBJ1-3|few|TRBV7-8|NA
TGTGCCAGCAGCTGGGGACCTGATCCCTCTGGAAACACCATATATTTT
CASSWGPDPSGNTIYF
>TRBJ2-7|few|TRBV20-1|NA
TGCAGTGCTAGATGGATCAGCTACGAGCAGTACTTC
CSARWISYEQYF
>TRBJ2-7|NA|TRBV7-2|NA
TGTGCCAGCAGCTTAGTAATCTACGAGCAGTACTTC
CASSLVIYEQYF
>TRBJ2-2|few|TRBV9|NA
TGTGCCAGCAGCGTAGAGGTTACCGGGGAGCTGTTTTTT
CASSVEVTGELFF
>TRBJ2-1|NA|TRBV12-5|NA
TGTGCTAGTGGTTTGGATGTTGAGCAGTTCTTC
CASGLDVEQFF
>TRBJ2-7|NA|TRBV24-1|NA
TGTGCCACCAGTGATACCGGCGGGGATAGACACGAGCAGTACTTC
CATSDTGGDRHEQYF
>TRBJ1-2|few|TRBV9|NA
TGTGCCAGCAGCCGGGGGGACTTTAGTGGCTACACCTTC
CASSRGDFSGYTF
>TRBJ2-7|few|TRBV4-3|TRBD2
TGCGCCAGCAGCCAAGACGGGAGGAGTGACGAGCAGTACTTC
CASSQDGRSDEQYF
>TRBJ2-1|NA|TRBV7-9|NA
TGTGCCAGCAGCCAACTCCGGGACAATGAGCAGTTCTTC
CASSQLRDNEQFF
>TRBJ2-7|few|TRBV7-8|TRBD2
TGTGCCAGCAGACTCGGACTAGCGGACTCCTACGAGCAGTACTTC
CASRLGLADSYEQYF
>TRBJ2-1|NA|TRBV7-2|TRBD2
TGTGCCAGCAGCACGACTAGCGGGAGGTTCGATGAGCAGTTCTTC
CASSTTSGRFDEQFF
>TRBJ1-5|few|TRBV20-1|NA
TGCAGTGCTAGAGATCATACAGCTTATCAGCCCCAGCATTTT
CSARDHTAYQPQHF
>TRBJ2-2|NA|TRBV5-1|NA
TGCGCCAGCAGTACGAGAGGGAACACCGGGGAGCTGTTTTTT
CASSTRGNTGELFF
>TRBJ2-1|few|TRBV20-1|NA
TGCAGTGCCCCGAGACAGGAATACAATGAGCAGTTCTTC
CSAPRQEYNEQFF
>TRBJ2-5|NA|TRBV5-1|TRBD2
TGCGCCAGCTCAACCGGAAGTCTAGCGGGAGGAAGCTGGGAGACCCAGTACTTC
CASSTGSLAGGSWETQYF
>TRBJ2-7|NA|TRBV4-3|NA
TGCGCCAGCAGCCAAGATTGGGGGAGTGGTAACGAGCAGTACTTC
CASSQDWGSGNEQYF
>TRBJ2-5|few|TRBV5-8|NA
TGTGCCAGCAGCACCTTGGCGGACCCTTACTTC
CASSTLADPYF
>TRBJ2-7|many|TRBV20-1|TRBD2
TGCAGTGCTAGGACTAGCGGGGGGGTACGCTACGAGCAGTACTTC
CSARTSGGVRYEQYF
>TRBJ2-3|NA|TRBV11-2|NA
TGTGCCAGCAGCTTAAATGTTAATCCAGCTACAGATACGCAGTATTTT
CASSLNVNPATDTQYF
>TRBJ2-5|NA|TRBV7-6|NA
TGTGCCAGCAGCTTAGTAGGGATGGGTTACCAAGAGACCCAGTACTTC
CASSLVGMGYQETQYF
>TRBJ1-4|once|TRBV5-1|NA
TGCGCCAGCAGCTCTGAAGCTTATGCTAATGAAAAACTGTTTTTT
CASSSEAYANEKLFF
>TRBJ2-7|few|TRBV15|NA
TGTGCCACCAGCAGAGAGGGAGGGGGGGCGTTTTATAACGAGCAGTACTTC
CATSREGGGAFYNEQYF
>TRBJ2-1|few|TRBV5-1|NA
TGCGCCAGCAGAGGTGGGATGGTCTACAATGAGCAGTTCTTC
CASRGGMVYNEQFF
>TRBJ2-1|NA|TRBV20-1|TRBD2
TGCAGTAGCGGGAGTCCCTACAATGAGCAGTTCTTC
CSSGSPYNEQFF
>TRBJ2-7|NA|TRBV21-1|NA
TGTGCCAGCAGCCCGGGACTAGCGGGTTACTCCTACGAGCAGTACTTC
CASSPGLAGYSYEQYF
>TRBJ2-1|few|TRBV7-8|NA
TGTGCCAGCAGCTTAGCCCCGGTGAGGAGCAATGAGCAGTTCTTC
CASSLAPVRSNEQFF
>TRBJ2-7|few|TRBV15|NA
TGTGCCACCAGCAGAGCACGGGAGAATATGTACGAGCAGTACTTC
CATSRARENMYEQYF
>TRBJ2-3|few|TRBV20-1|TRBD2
TGCAGTGCTAGAGATGCAGGGCAAGCGGGAGTCACAGATACGCAGTATTTT
CSARDAGQAGVTDTQYF
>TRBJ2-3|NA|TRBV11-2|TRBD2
TGTGCCAGCAGCTTAGATCCTAGCGGGATCGCAGATACGCAGTATTTT
CASSLDPSGIADTQYF
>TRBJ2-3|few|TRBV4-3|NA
TGCGCCAGCAGCCAATCCTTAGCGGGCACAGATACGCAGTATTTT
CASSQSLAGTDTQYF
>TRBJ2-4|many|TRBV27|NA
TGTGCCACCCCCAGAGGGGGGCTAGCTCCCGAGGAAAACATTCAGTACTTC
CATPRGGLAPEENIQYF
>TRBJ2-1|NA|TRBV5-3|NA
TGTGCCATGAACCCCGGGGACATTTCCTACAATGAGCAGTTCTTC
CAMNPGDISYNEQFF
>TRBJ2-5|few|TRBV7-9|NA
TGTGCCAGCACCCCCGGCACCCCTGGGGGAGAGACCCAGTACTTC
CASTPGTPGGETQYF
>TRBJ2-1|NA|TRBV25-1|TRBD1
TGTGCCAGCACCCCAATTTCCGGGACAGGTTACAATGAGCAGTTCTTC
CASTPISGTGYNEQFF
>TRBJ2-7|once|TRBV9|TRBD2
TGTGCCAGCAGCGGCTTACTAGCGGGGGGGTTTGACGAGCAGTACTTC
CASSGLLAGGFDEQYF
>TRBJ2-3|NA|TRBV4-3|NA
TGCGCCAGCAGCCCCACGACCCGAGGGGGTTCCACAGATACGCAGTATTTT
CASSPTTRGGSTDTQYF
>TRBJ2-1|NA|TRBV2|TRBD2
TGTGCCAGCACAAGGACTAGGTACAATGAGCAGTTCTTC
CASTRTRYNEQFF
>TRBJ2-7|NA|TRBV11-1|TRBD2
TGTGCCAGCAGCCCCCCGGAGGCCGGGACTAGCTTAAAACGGGAGCAGTACTTC
CASSPPEAGTSLKREQYF
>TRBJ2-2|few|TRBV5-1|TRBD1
TGCGCCAGTGGACAGGAGGTGGGGGAGCTGTTTTTT
CASGQEVGELFF
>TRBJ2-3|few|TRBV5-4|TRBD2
TGTGCCAGCAGCAGCCCCGGGACTATAACTTATTTT
CASSSPGTITYF
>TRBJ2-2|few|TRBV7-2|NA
TGTGCCAGCAGCCTTGGACGGACTTCCGGGGAGCTGTTTTTT
CASSLGRTSGELFF
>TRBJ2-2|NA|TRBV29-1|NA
TGCAGCGTCCGACCCCACAGTTTAAACACCGGGGAGCTGTTTTTT
CSVRPHSLNTGELFF
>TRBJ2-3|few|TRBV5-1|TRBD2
TGCGCCAGCAAGGCGGGAGCCCCCACAGATACGCAGTATTTT
CASKAGAPTDTQYF
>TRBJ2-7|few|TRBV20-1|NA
TGCAGTGCTGCCTCCACGATCGGCTTCAGCGAGCAGTACTTC
CSAASTIGFSEQYF
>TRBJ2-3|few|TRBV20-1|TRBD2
TGCAGTGTTTGGGGACTAGCGGGAGTTTCCACAGATACGCAGTATTTT
CSVWGLAGVSTDTQYF
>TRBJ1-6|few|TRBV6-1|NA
TGTGCCAGCAGACCGGGACAACGGGAGAATTCACCCCTCCACTTT
CASRPGQRENSPLHF
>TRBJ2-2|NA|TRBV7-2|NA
TGTGCCAGCAGCTGGACAGGAGGGTCCGGGGATCTGTTTTTT
CASSWTGGSGDLFF
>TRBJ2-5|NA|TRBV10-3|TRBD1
TGTGCCACCGGGACAGGGGGGAGGGAGACCCAGTACTTC
CATGTGGRETQYF
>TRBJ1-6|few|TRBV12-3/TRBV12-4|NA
TGTGCCAGCAGTGGGAACGGGCCACCCCTCCACTTT
CASSGNGPPLHF
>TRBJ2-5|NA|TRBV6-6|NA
TGTGCCAGCAGTTACTCATTCGAGGAGACCCAGTACTTC
CASSYSFEETQYF